This T cell receptor (beta chain) stems from a study of beta chain features in type 1 diabetes. On average, the one heparinised blood draw given by each donor was around 110 mL. CD4+ cells of the naive, central memory, regulatory and stem cell-like memory types were sorted via CD45RO/CCR7/CD25/CD127/CD95/CD27. All of the isolated RNA was reverse transcribed, so expressed TCRB transcripts were sequenced. Repertoires were generated with immunoSEQ multiplex PCR, while TCRdb's copy carries only in-frame clones and drops some. The repertoire holds hundreds of thousands of clones, with 13% as singletons. Study-level points and caveats: The study found moderately but significantly shorter TCRB CDR3s in all four CD4+ subsets of Type 1 diabetes patients. Researchers caution that PCR might favor shorter templates, equally among patients and controls. Cells with high TCR expression could be over-represented by cDNA sequencing.

This CDR3 spans 16 amino acids. CDR1 LGHNA and CDR2 YNFKEQ come from the germline V gene. V was shortened by 0 bases and J by 6 bases, with 17 bases between the two germline ends. This clone came up a few times. Its antigen is not known. This chain connects TRBV4-2 to TRBJ1-2; D possibly corresponds to TRBD1 (5 bases). This TCR was sampled from a man younger than 30 with type 1 diabetes. The sample comprised naive CD4+ T cells from blood. The CDR3, as DNA: TGTGCCAGCAGCCAAGATCTAGATGACAGAAAGGATGGCTACACCTTC. It yields the protein CASSQDLDDRKDGYTF.